This paragraph covers one T cell receptor (beta chain) sequence. Antigen: not known. This record belongs to a study of Ad26.COV2.S vaccination and SARS-CoV-2 variants. This table comes from immunoSEQ multiplex PCR, and its TCRdb copy is limited to in-frame clones, with some not included. The sample holds a few hundred thousand clones, about nine tenths seen once. The treatment here: 15 to 20 received Ad26.COV2.S at low or high dose, single or two shots; about five received placebo; per-sample allocation not given. On day 63 after the first injection, vaccine and placebo recipients gave samples. The administered vaccine (an Ad26 vector) expressed Wuhan-strain SARS-CoV-2 spike. Study-level results: Vaccine and placebo recipients had comparable breadth of non-spike TCRs. Spike-specific TCR breadth was greater after Ad26.COV2.S than placebo.

CDR3 length: 16 residues. Germline V lookup: CDR1 SNHLY, CDR2 FYNNEI. V was trimmed by 4 bases and J by 9 bases, leaving 19 bases between them. The TCR originated in a person between 18 and 60 years old who received the Ad26.COV2.S COVID-19 vaccine or a placebo. The sample here was peripheral blood, taken in a trial of Ad26.COV2.S vaccine versus placebo. This chain uses TRBV2 with TRBJ1-6; possibly TRBD1 for D (5 bases). CDR3 loop: CASSVPRGGWGSPLHF. Here the CDR3 DNA reads TGTGCCAGCAGTGTCCCGCGCGGGGGTTGGGGTTCACCCCTCCACTTT.